This is a list of T cell receptor beta chains from one sample in a study of blood T cell repertoires in COVID-19. Produced via immunoSEQ multiplex PCR; TCRdb's table is partial and in-frame only. The sample contains about 250,000 clones, roughly four fifths of which appear only once. Sequenced: peripheral blood. The receptor set was obtained from a middle-aged man with active or convalescent COVID-19. CDR3s include the opening cysteine and the closing phenylalanine or tryptophan. Fields, in order: V gene, D gene, J gene, clone size, CDR3 DNA, CDR3 protein. D genes are given only for firm matches. Clone size is given for some rows only: seen once, a few or many times, or a class if the clone is expanded.

>TRBV15|TRBD1|TRBJ1-4|-
TGTGCCACCAGCAGGGGTTTCAGCAGGGGGAAAACAACTAATGAAAAACTGTTTTTT
CATSRGFSRGKTTNEKLFF
>TRBV5-5|-|TRBJ1-2|once
TGTGCCAGCAGCCTGGCGGGGGTGAACTATGGCTACACCTTC
CASSLAGVNYGYTF
>TRBV7-9|TRBD1|TRBJ1-1|-
TGTGCCAGCAGTCAGGACAGGCAGAACACTGAAGCTTTCTTT
CASSQDRQNTEAFF
>TRBV13|-|TRBJ2-1|-
TGTGCCAGCAGCCTAATAGACAATGAGCAGTTCTTC
CASSLIDNEQFF
>TRBV4-1|-|TRBJ2-1|once
TGCGCCAGCAGCCAAGAAGGTCAGGGAAAATGGAATGAGCAGTTCTTC
CASSQEGQGKWNEQFF
>TRBV5-1|TRBD1|TRBJ2-7|-
TGCGCCAGCAGCCCTGGACAGGGGCCCCACGAGCAGTACTTC
CASSPGQGPHEQYF
>TRBV5-5|-|TRBJ2-1|-
TGTGCCAGCAGCGCCCGCTCCACAGGAGACAATGAGCAGTTCTTC
CASSARSTGDNEQFF
>TRBV7-9|TRBD2|TRBJ2-1|-
TGTGCCAGCAGCTTAGGGGCGGGGGGAGGAGATGAGCAGTTCTTC
CASSLGAGGGDEQFF
>TRBV9|TRBD1|TRBJ2-7|-
TGTGCCAGCAGCGTAGATACTGGGACAGGCGTGGAGCAGTACTTC
CASSVDTGTGVEQYF
>TRBV7-8|-|TRBJ1-6|-
TGTGCCAGCAGCCCCAGGGTAAATTCACCCCTCCACTTT
CASSPRVNSPLHF
>TRBV19|TRBD1|TRBJ2-7|-
TGTGCCAGTGCCCAGGGACAGGGTTCCTACGAGCAGTACTTC
CASAQGQGSYEQYF
>TRBV18|TRBD2|TRBJ2-3|-
TGTGCCAGCTCACAACGAATAAGAGGGACTAGCGGGGGGACCACAGATACGCAGTATTTT
CASSQRIRGTSGGTTDTQYF
>TRBV3-1/TRBV3-2|-|TRBJ2-7|few
TGTGCCAGCAACCAAGGGCGAAGTTCGAGGTCCTACGAGCAGTACTTC
CASNQGRSSRSYEQYF
>TRBV27|TRBD1|TRBJ1-1|-
TGTGCCAGCAGTTTAGGACAGGGCTCTGAAGCTTTCTTT
CASSLGQGSEAFF
>TRBV3-1/TRBV3-2|TRBD2|TRBJ2-5|-
TGTGCCAGCAGCGCGGGGCCTAGCGGGCACCGGGCCCAGTACTTC
CASSAGPSGHRAQYF
>TRBV3-1/TRBV3-2|-|TRBJ1-2|few
TGTGCCAGCAGCCAACAATTCTATGGCTACACCTTC
CASSQQFYGYTF
>TRBV5-1|-|TRBJ1-1|few
TGCGCCAGCAGCTCGGGCAGGGAAGACACTGAAGCTTTCTTT
CASSSGREDTEAFF
>TRBV7-2|-|TRBJ1-2|few
TGTGCCAGCAGCTTACCCCAGTTCTATGGCTACACCTTC
CASSLPQFYGYTF
>TRBV5-1|-|TRBJ2-7|-
TGCGCCAGCAGCTCTATTTCCGGGACACCTTACGAGCAGTACTTC
CASSSISGTPYEQYF
>TRBV29-1|-|TRBJ2-1|-
TGCAGCGTTGAAGATCAAGAGGGATTCCCTACAATGAGGCAGTTCTTC
CSVEDQEGFPTMRQFF
>TRBV24-1|TRBD1|TRBJ1-6|once
TGTGCCACCAGTGATTTGGTGACAGGGGCGACTTCACCCCTCCACTTT
CATSDLVTGATSPLHF
>TRBV3-1/TRBV3-2|-|TRBJ1-6|-
TGTGCCAGCAGCCAAGTCCCGGGGTCTAATTCACCCCTCCACTTT
CASSQVPGSNSPLHF
>TRBV5-4|TRBD2|TRBJ2-1|-
TGTGCCAGCAGCGATTCTAGCGGCAATGAGCAGTTCTTC
CASSDSSGNEQFF
>TRBV7-2|TRBD1|TRBJ1-2|-
TGTGCCAGCAGCCTCCGGGACAGGGCCGGCTATGGCTACACCTTC
CASSLRDRAGYGYTF
>TRBV7-9|TRBD1|TRBJ1-2|once
TGTGCCAGCAGCCCGGCCGGGACAGGGATCGGTTTGGGCTATGGCTACACCTTC
CASSPAGTGIGLGYGYTF
>TRBV7-9|-|TRBJ1-1|-
TGTGCCAGCAGCCCCCAACGGGGAGCAAGTACAGCTTTCTTT
CASSPQRGASTAFF
>TRBV19|-|TRBJ1-5|-
TGTGCCAGTAGTCTGGACAGTTATCAGCCCCAGCATTTT
CASSLDSYQPQHF
>TRBV9|-|TRBJ2-2|-
TGTGCCAGCAGCGACGGGACAACGAACACCGGGGAGCTGTTTTTT
CASSDGTTNTGELFF
>TRBV12-3/TRBV12-4|TRBD1|TRBJ1-2|-
TGTGCCAGCAGGGGAAGACAGGGGGGCGGCTACACCTTC
CASRGRQGGGYTF
>TRBV6-6|TRBD2|TRBJ2-2|-
TGTGCCAGCAGCAACCTTGGACTAGGCTCTTCCGGGGAGCTGTTTTTT
CASSNLGLGSSGELFF
>TRBV30|TRBD2|TRBJ2-1|-
TGTGCCTGGAGTGGCGGGCTAGCGGTCGACAATGAGCAGTTCTTC
CAWSGGLAVDNEQFF
>TRBV2|-|TRBJ1-1|-
TGTGCCAGCAGTGAAGTGAGCACTGAAGCTTTCTTT
CASSEVSTEAFF
>TRBV7-2|TRBD1|TRBJ1-2|few
TGTGCCAGCAGCGGACAGGGATCCTGGGGCTACACCTTC
CASSGQGSWGYTF
>TRBV18|TRBD1|TRBJ1-2|few
TGTGCCAGCTCACCTGGGACAGATAACTATGGCTACACCTTC
CASSPGTDNYGYTF
>TRBV5-4|TRBD2|TRBJ2-1|-
TGTGCCAGCAGCGGGAGGACTAGCGGTTCCTACAATGAGCAGTTCTTC
CASSGRTSGSYNEQFF
>TRBV2|TRBD1|TRBJ2-7|-
TGTGCCAGCAGGGGGACAGGGGTCGAGCAGTACTTC
CASRGTGVEQYF
>TRBV19|TRBD1|TRBJ1-5|once
TGTGCCAGCCCCCCCCGGCACAGGGGAGGCAATCAGCCCCAGCATTTT
CASPPRHRGGNQPQHF
>TRBV7-9|-|TRBJ1-5|-
TGTGCCAGCAGCCCTATCAGGGGAATGGCGCCCCAGCATTTT
CASSPIRGMAPQHF
>TRBV5-6|-|TRBJ1-1|-
TGTGCCAGCAGCCCCAGAACAAACACTGAAGCTTTCTTT
CASSPRTNTEAFF
>TRBV19|TRBD2|TRBJ2-1|few
TGTGCCAGTAGCGTTAGCGGGGGGTTATACAATGAGCAGTTCTTC
CASSVSGGLYNEQFF
>TRBV5-1|TRBD2|TRBJ2-3|once
TGCGCCAGCAGCCCCTCGGGGGGACGCACAGATACGCAGTATTTT
CASSPSGGRTDTQYF
>TRBV7-3|-|TRBJ2-3|-
TGTGCCAGCAGCGGGGCCCGGATGGATACGCAGTATTTT
CASSGARMDTQYF
>TRBV28|TRBD1|TRBJ1-2|-
TGTGCCAGCAGTTTAGCCACAACAGGGGGCATAGATGGCTACACCTTC
CASSLATTGGIDGYTF
>TRBV5-6|TRBD1|TRBJ1-1|-
TGTGCCAGCAGCGCGGGACAGGGGGCTTGGGACACTGAAGCTTTCTTT
CASSAGQGAWDTEAFF
>TRBV7-3|TRBD1|TRBJ2-3|-
TGTGCCAGCAGCCCCGGACAGGGCTTAGATACGCAGTATTTT
CASSPGQGLDTQYF